This TCR beta chain was sequenced during a study of control samples from healthy donors and cancer patients. V lost 0 bases and J lost 4, with 12 bases in between. The V gene's germline CDR1 is LGHNA and CDR2 YSLEER. The CDR3 contains 15 residues. Generated by immunoSEQ multiplex PCR, the TCRdb table keeps only in-frame clones and is missing some. This sample carries 150,000 to 200,000 clones, just over 85% of them seen once, and the ten largest clones take over 1.5%. This chain joins TRBV4-3 and TRBJ1-1, with D hard to call. Sequenced: blood. The TCR originated in a man younger than 35 in good health. CDR3 loop: CASSQDVLGFTEAFF. The CDR3 DNA sequence: TGCGCCAGCAGCCAAGACGTCTTGGGGTTCACTGAAGCTTTCTTT.